One TCR beta chain is described in this entry. Its antigen is currently unknown. This sequence may be a read error, since a much larger clone differs from it by one base. Per the germline V gene, CDR1 is DFQATT and CDR2 is SNEGSKA (reference sequence). CDR3 size: 12 residues. The V and J ends lost 3 bases and 11 bases respectively, with 13 bases between them. No cell sorting was done before RNA was extracted from the tissue. Newly diagnosed lung cancer patients had thoracic surgery in China, August–late 2014, without prior chemotherapy. The data belong to a study of tumor and adjacent non-tumor tissue in lung cancer. Study details: Patients comprised about a dozen adenocarcinoma, 2 squamous cell carcinoma and 1 small cell lung cancer. Patients were aged roughly 30 to 76, about ten men and 4 to 6 women, stage I to III. Study-wide points: Tumor repertoires had a smaller top 100 clone share than normal lung.

A modified ARM-PCR protocol with three rounds of nested PCR amplified TCRbeta. Each CDR3 protein is one row after TCRdb ran MiXCR on the multiplex PCR reads. The repertoire holds 68,000 or so distinct CDR3 sequences, about three fifths seen once, with about 19% in the top ten. The sample was lung tumor tissue. This TCR was recovered from a middle-aged man with non-small cell lung cancer. V usage is TRBV20-1 and J usage is TRBJ1-4; maybe TRBD1 (5 bases). DNA of the CDR3: TGCAGTGCTAGTTGGGGCAGTGGGAAACTGTTTTTT. Translated: CSASWGSGKLFF.